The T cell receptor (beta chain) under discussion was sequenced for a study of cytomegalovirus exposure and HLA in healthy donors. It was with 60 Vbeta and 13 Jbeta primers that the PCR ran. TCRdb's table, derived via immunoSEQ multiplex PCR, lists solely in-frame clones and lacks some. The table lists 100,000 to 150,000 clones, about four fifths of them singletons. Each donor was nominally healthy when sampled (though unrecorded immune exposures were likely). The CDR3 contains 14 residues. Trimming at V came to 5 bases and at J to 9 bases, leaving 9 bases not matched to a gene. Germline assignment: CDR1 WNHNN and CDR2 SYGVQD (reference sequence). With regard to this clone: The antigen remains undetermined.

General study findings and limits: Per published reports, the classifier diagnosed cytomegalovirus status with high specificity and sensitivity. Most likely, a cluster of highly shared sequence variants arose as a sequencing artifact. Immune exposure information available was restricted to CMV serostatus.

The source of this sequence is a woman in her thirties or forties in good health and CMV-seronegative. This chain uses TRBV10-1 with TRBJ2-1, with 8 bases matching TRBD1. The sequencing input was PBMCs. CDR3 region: CASSPVDRDAEQFF. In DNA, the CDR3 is TGCGCCAGCAGTCCCGTGGACAGGGACGCTGAGCAGTTCTTC.